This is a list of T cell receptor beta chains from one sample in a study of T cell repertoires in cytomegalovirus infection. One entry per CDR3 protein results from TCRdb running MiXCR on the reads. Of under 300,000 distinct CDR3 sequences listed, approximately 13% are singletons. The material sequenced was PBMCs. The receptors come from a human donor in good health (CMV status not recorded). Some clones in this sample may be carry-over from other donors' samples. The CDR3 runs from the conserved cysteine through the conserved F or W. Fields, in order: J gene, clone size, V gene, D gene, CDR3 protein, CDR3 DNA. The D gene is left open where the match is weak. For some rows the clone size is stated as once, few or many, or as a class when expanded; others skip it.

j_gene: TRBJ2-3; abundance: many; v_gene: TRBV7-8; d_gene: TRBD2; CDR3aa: CASSLGLAVSSTDTQYF; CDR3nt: TGTGCCAGCAGCCTAGGACTAGCGGTTTCTAGCACAGATACGCAGTATTTT
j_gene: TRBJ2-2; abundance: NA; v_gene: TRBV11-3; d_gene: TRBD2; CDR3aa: CASSARLAGNTGELFF; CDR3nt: TGTGCCAGCAGCGCCAGACTAGCGGGAAACACCGGGGAGCTGTTTTTT
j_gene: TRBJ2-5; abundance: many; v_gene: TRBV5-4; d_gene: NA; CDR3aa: CASSLRGSGETQYF; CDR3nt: TGTGCCAGCAGCCTCCGGGGGAGTGGAGAGACCCAGTACTTC
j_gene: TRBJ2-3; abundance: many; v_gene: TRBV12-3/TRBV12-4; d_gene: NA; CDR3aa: CASSLGGPGLPSVMDTQYF; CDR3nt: TGTGCCAGCAGTTTAGGGGGACCGGGACTCCCCTCGGTAATGGATACGCAGTATTTT
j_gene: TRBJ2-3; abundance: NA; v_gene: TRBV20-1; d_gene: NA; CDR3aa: CSAKGTPTDTQYF; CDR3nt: TGCAGTGCTAAGGGTACACCCACAGATACGCAGTATTTT
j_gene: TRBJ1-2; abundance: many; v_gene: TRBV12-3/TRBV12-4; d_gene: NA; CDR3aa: CASSFRDGRDGYTF; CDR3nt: TGTGCCAGCAGTTTCCGGGACGGGAGAGATGGCTACACCTTC
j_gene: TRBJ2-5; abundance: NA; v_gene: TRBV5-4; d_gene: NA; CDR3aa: CASSLKGVDETQYF; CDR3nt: TGTGCCAGCAGCTTGAAGGGAGTCGATGAGACCCAGTACTTC
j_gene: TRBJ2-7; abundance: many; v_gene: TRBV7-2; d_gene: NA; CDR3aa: CASSRAGSYEQYF; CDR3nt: TGTGCCAGCAGCCGGGCAGGCTCCTACGAGCAGTACTTC
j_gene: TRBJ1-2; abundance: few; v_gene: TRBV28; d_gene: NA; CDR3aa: CAGGSGRNYGYTF; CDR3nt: TGTGCCGGTGGGTCGGGACGCAACTATGGCTACACCTTC
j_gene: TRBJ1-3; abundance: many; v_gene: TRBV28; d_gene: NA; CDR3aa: CASSLRAMSSGNTIYF; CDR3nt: TGTGCCAGCAGTTTGAGGGCGATGAGCTCTGGAAACACCATATATTTT
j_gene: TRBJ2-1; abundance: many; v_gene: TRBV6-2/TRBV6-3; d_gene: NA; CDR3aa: CASSYRQLNHEQFF; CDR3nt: TGTGCCAGCAGTTACAGGCAGCTAAACCATGAGCAGTTCTTC
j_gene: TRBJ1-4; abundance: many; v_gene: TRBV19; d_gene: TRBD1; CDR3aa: CASSIGGQGKNEKLFF; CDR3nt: TGTGCCAGTAGTATAGGTGGACAGGGAAAGAATGAAAAACTGTTTTTT
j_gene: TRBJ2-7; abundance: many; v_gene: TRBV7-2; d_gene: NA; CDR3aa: CASSLSRDEQYF; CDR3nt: TGTGCCAGCAGCTTAAGCAGGGACGAGCAGTACTTC
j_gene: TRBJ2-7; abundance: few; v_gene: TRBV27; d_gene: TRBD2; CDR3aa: CASGQLAGGPNEQYF; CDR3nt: TGTGCCAGCGGTCAATTAGCGGGAGGGCCGAACGAGCAGTACTTC
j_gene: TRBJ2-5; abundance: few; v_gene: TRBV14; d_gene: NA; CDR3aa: CASSQDGRTGETQYF; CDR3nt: TGTGCCAGCAGCCAAGACGGGCGGACTGGGGAGACCCAGTACTTC
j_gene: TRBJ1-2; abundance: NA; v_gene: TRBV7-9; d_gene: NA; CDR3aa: CASSLGGIFYGYTF; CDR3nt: TGTGCCAGCAGCTTAGGAGGGATCTTCTATGGCTACACCTTC
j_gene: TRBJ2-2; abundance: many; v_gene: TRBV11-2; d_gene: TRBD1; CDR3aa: CASSLGQGDTGELFF; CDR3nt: TGTGCCAGCAGCTTGGGACAGGGGGACACCGGGGAGCTGTTTTTT
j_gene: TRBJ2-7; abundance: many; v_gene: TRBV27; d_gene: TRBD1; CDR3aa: CASSFDPGGHEQYF; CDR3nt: TGTGCCAGCAGTTTCGACCCAGGGGGCCACGAGCAGTACTTC
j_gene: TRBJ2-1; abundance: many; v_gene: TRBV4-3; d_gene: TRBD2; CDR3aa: CASSQGLAGVNEQFF; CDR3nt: TGCGCCAGCAGCCAGGGACTAGCGGGAGTCAATGAGCAGTTCTTC
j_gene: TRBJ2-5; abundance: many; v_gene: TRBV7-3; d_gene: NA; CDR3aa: CASSSDTSQTQYF; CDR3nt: TGTGCCAGCAGCTCCGACACCTCTCAGACCCAGTACTTC
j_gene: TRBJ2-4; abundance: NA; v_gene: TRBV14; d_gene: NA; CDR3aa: CASSQVQNIQYF; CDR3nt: TGTGCCAGCAGCCAAGTCCAAAACATTCAGTACTTC
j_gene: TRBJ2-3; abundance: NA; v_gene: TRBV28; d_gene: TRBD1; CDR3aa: CASSSRDREVADTQYF; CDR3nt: TGTGCCAGCAGTAGCCGGGACAGGGAGGTCGCAGATACGCAGTATTTT
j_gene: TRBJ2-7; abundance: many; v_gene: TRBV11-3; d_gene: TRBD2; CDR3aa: CASSYSGEGQYF; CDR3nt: TGTGCCAGCAGCTATTCGGGGGAGGGGCAGTACTTC
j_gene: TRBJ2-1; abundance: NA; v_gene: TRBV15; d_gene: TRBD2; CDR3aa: CATSTRTGGGPFNEQFF; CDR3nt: TGTGCCACCAGCACCCGCACGGGCGGGGGACCCTTCAATGAGCAGTTCTTC
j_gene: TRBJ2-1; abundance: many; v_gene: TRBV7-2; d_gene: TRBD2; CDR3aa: CASSLPGGSEQFF; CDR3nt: TGTGCCAGCAGCTTGCCGGGGGGTAGTGAGCAGTTCTTC
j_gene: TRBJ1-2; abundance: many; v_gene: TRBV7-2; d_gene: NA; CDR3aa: CASSLVGTTRGYTF; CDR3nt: TGTGCCAGCAGCTTAGTAGGGACCACAAGAGGCTACACCTTC
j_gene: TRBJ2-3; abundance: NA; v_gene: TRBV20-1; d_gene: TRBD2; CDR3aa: CSARGGLAGGSSTDTQYF; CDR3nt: TGCAGTGCTAGAGGGGGACTAGCGGGAGGCTCTAGCACAGATACGCAGTATTTT
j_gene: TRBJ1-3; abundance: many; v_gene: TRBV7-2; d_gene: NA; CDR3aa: CASSLVLPGSPGNTIYF; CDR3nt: TGTGCCAGCAGCTTAGTTTTACCGGGCTCCCCTGGAAACACCATATATTTT
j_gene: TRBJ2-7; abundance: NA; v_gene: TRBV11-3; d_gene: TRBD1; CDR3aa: CASSTRQGASDEQYF; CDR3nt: TGTGCCAGCAGCACCAGACAGGGGGCAAGCGACGAGCAGTACTTC
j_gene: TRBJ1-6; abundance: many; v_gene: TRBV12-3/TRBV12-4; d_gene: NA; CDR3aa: CASSATGNSPLHF; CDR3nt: TGTGCCAGCAGTGCCACAGGGAACTCACCCCTCCACTTT
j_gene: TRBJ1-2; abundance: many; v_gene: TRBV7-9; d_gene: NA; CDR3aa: CASSLALADNNYGYTF; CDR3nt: TGTGCCAGCAGCTTAGCCTTGGCGGACAATAACTATGGCTACACCTTC
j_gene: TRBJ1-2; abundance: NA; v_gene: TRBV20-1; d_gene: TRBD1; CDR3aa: CSAPYRGSYGYTF; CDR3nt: TGCAGTGCCCCTTACAGGGGAAGCTATGGCTACACCTTC
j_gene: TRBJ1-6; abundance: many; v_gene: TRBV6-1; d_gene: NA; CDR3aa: CASSPDRANSPLHF; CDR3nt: TGTGCCAGCAGCCCGGACAGAGCTAATTCACCCCTCCACTTT
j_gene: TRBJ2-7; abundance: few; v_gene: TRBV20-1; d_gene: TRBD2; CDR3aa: CSAHTSGGINEQYF; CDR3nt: TGCAGTGCGCACACTAGCGGGGGCATCAACGAGCAGTACTTC
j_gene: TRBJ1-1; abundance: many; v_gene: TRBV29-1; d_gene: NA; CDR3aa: CSVGRNTEAFF; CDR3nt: TGCAGCGTTGGGAGAAACACTGAAGCTTTCTTT
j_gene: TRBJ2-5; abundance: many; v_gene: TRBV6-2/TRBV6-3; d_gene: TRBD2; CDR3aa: CASRSSGDQETQYF; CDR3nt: TGTGCCAGCAGATCTAGCGGGGACCAAGAGACCCAGTACTTC
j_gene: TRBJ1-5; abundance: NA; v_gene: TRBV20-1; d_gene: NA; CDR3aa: CSARGGRDGPQHF; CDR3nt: TGCAGTGCTAGGGGAGGGAGGGACGGTCCCCAGCATTTT
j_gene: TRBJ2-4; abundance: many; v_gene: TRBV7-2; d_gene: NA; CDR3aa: CASTYGGSNIQYF; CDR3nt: TGTGCCAGCACCTACGGTGGATCAAACATTCAGTACTTC
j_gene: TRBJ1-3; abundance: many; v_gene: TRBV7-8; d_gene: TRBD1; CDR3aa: CASSSLGTGVGNTIYF; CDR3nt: TGTGCCAGCAGCTCCTTAGGGACAGGGGTTGGAAACACCATATATTTT
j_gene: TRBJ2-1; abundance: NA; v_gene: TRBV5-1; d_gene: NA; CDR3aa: CASSPRSNYNEQFF; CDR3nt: TGCGCCAGCAGCCCCAGGAGTAACTACAATGAGCAGTTCTTC
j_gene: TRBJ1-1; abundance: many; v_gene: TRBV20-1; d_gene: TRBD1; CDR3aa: CSALGQMNTEAFF; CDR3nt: TGCAGTGCCCTGGGACAGATGAACACTGAAGCTTTCTTT
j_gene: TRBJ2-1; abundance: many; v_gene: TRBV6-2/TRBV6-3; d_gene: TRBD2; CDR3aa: CASTTSGRWNEQFF; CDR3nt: TGTGCCAGCACCACTAGCGGTCGATGGAATGAGCAGTTCTTC
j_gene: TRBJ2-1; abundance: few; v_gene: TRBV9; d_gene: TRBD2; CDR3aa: CASSKGLAGVHEQFF; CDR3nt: TGTGCCAGCAGCAAGGGACTAGCGGGAGTTCATGAGCAGTTCTTC
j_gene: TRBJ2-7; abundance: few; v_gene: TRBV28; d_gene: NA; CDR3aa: CASRPGGLVYEQYF; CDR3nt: TGTGCCAGCCGTCCTGGGGGGTTGGTCTACGAGCAGTACTTC
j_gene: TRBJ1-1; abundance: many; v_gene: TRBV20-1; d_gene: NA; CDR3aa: CSAIRNTEAFF; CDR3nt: TGCAGTGCTATTCGGAACACTGAAGCTTTCTTT
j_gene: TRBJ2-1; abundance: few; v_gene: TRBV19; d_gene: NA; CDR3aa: CASSIGQAGVSAYNEQFF; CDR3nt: TGTGCCAGTAGTATTGGGCAGGCCGGTGTGTCGGCCTACAATGAGCAGTTCTTC
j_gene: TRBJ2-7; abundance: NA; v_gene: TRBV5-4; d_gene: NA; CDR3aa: CASSPPGPVFEQYF; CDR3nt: TGTGCCAGCAGCCCCCCAGGACCCGTTTTTGAGCAGTACTTC
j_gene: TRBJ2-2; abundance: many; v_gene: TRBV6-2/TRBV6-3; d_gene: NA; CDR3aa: CASNRMVLKNTGELFF; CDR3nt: TGTGCCAGCAATAGAATGGTCCTCAAGAACACCGGGGAGCTGTTTTTT
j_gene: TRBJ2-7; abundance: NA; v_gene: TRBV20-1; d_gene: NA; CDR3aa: CSAREDPYEQYF; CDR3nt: TGCAGTGCTAGAGAAGATCCCTACGAGCAGTACTTC
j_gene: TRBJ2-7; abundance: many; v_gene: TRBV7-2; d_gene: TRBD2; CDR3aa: CASSLETSGRYEQYF; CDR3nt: TGTGCCAGCAGCTTAGAGACTAGCGGGAGATACGAGCAGTACTTC
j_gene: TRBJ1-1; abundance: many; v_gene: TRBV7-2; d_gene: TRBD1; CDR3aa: CASSFTWTGGVNTEAFF; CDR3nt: TGTGCCAGCAGTTTCACCTGGACAGGGGGCGTGAACACTGAAGCTTTCTTT
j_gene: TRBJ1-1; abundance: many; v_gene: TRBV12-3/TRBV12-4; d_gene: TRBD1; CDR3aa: CASSSPGTGRATEAFF; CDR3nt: TGTGCCAGCAGCAGTCCCGGGACAGGGAGGGCCACTGAAGCTTTCTTT
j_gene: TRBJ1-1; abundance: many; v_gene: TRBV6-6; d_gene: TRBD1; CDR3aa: CASSSHRGDTEAFF; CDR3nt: TGTGCCAGCAGTAGCCACAGGGGTGACACTGAAGCTTTCTTT
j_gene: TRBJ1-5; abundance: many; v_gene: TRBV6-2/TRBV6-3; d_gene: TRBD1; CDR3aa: CASRLGQFSNQPQHF; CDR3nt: TGTGCCAGCAGACTGGGACAGTTTAGCAATCAGCCCCAGCATTTT
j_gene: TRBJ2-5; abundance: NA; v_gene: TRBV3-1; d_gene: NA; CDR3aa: CASSLGTGETQYF; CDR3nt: TGTGCCAGCAGCCTCGGGACCGGCGAGACCCAGTACTTC